This TCR beta chain was sequenced during a study of vaccination and CD4 T cells after COVID-19 (dated by TCRdb to 2022 to 2024). Study-wide context: Convalescent patients had a positive SARS-CoV-2 result on nasal swab PCR, and of these patients, nine had mild disease and one had severe disease. The spike-specific CD4+ TCR repertoire was compared before and after mRNA vaccination in over 9 COVID-19 convalescent patients and a handful of infection-naive healthy vaccine recipients. In control cultures, a CEFX viral epitope pool was used as positive control, an HIV-1 Nef peptide pool was used as negative control, or no peptide was added. Post-COVID blood samples were collected from convalescent patients a median of approximately 93 days after diagnosis, with a range of about 30 to 180 days. Culture stimuli were overlapping spike peptide pools from SARS-CoV-2 and from the common cold coronaviruses HCoV-NL63, HCoV-OC43 and HCoV-229E. Post-vaccine blood samples were collected a median of about 72 days after the second vaccine dose, ranging from roughly 12 to 250 days. The convalescent cohort comprised six males and four females, including two Hispanic individuals, seven Caucasians, two Asians and one multiracial person. Participants got two doses of the Pfizer-BioNTech BNT162b2 vaccine (n=8) or two doses of the Moderna mRNA-1273 vaccine (n=2). Overall study outcomes, separate from this receptor: Only a relatively small number of convalescent patients were included in the study, and early timepoints following natural infection were not analyzed. An increase in the median number of SARS-CoV-2-reactive clonotypes from 21 after infection to roughly 38 after vaccination was observed, but the change was not found to be significant. Of the vaccine-specific clones in convalescent patients, 304 of 307, or nearly all, reacted only to SARS-CoV-2 spike and did not cross-react with common cold coronaviruses. In convalescent patients, a median about 84% of post-vaccine SARS-CoV-2-reactive clones were detected only after vaccination, and vaccine-specific priming was suggested by this finding.

This clonotype was recorded only once. What this receptor recognizes is not known. No base-level quality is on record; no much larger clone is a single base apart. A lone read offers only weak evidence. CDR1 and CDR2 are drawn from the germline V gene (reference sequence): SEHNR, FQNEAQ. V was cut back by 3 bases and J by 6 bases, leaving a gap of 15 bases between them. The CDR3 runs 15 amino acids, cysteine and phenylalanine included. CDR3 DNA only is kept here, 45 bases in frame from base 1. The library was built by means of PCR. TCR sequencing of DNA from cultured CD4+ T cells used the Oncomine TCR Beta short-read assay at the Johns Hopkins FTIC core. The QIAamp micro DNA kit was used to extract genomic DNA from the cultured CD4+ T cells. Oncomine TCR Beta libraries from cultured CD4+ T cells were pooled using unique dual indexes and sequenced on an Illumina iSeq 100. Regarding the original processing steps: Non-productive sequences were removed, and CDR3s that did not start with C, did not end with F or W, or were shorter than 7 amino acids were discarded. The MANAFEST web application identified antigen-specific clonotypes by comparing peptide-stimulated wells against reference wells and other culture wells. An FDR below 0.05, an odds ratio above 5, and a productive frequency above 0.1% in at least two of three replicate wells were required for clones to be considered positive. Clonotypes that were significantly expanded in both SARS-CoV-2 spike wells and at least one common cold coronavirus spike condition were defined as cross-reactive. Using R version 3.6.1, CDR3 homology was evaluated through Levenshtein distances (stringdist) along with unrooted phylogenetic trees (ape). TCRdb reprocessing: public reads trimmed at Q25 with fastp, clones called with MiXCR, in-frame beta chains kept. Each record represents a unique CDR3 protein, reported with the most common genes and DNA among its rows. TCRdb's processing, not the authors' own work, is the source of the V and J calls. This sample lists about 9,900 distinct CDR3 sequences; less than 60% were detected once. The ten largest clones add up to 30% to 50% of the sample.

Sample treatment or condition, as interpreted from the label and publication: roughly ten-day PBMC culture with coronavirus spike peptide pools or control peptides (ViraFEST assay). The ViraFEST assay was used in the study, in which antigen-specific T cells were expanded with peptide pools and expanded clonotypes were subsequently identified by TCR sequencing. Positive SARS-CoV-2 PCR tests in the convalescent patients dated from March to December 2020, before Alpha, Beta and Delta variants emerged in the United States. PBMCs were cultured at around 2.2 million per well in IMDM supplemented with around 5.5% human AB serum and about 9.5 IU/ml IL-2, with 10 ug/ml peptide pools added. On days 3 and 7, half of the culture medium was replaced with fresh IL-2-containing medium. CD4+ T cells were isolated after around 11 days of culture through negative selection using the EasySep CD4+ T cell isolation kit. Ficoll-Paque Plus gradient centrifugation was used to isolate PBMCs from whole blood, and the isolated PBMCs were then either used fresh or cryopreserved at -140C. Culture conditions were generally each tested in triplicate wells.

The clonotype originates from a human donor who had recovered from COVID-19. The V and J segments used are TRBV7-9 and TRBJ2-1; the D gene is perhaps TRBD2, from 6 matching bases. The material sequenced was CD4+ T cells from blood, cultured in vitro. The CDR3 region has the sequence CASSLDGLAANEQFF. The DNA sequence follows: TGTGCCAGCAGCTTGGACGGGTTAGCGGCCAATGAGCAGTTCTTC.